A single sample is the source of the 15 T cell receptor beta chains below, sequenced in a study of T cells in localized non-small cell lung cancer. Profiling relied on immunoSEQ multiplex PCR, and the TCRdb table lists in-frame clones only, not all of them. The top ten hold 15% to 20% of the sample, which has about 52,000 clones, just over 85% seen once. Material: peripheral blood, obtained before any cancer treatment. Receptors originate from a male donor aged 60 or over with stage III squamous cell lung carcinoma.

The chain joins TRBV27 to TRBJ1-6, with a possible D match to TRBD1 (5 bases). V lost 3 bases and J 9 bases, leaving 12 bases between the germline ends. The CDR3 extends over 14 amino acids. From germline, CDR1 is MNHEY and CDR2 SMNVEV (reference sequence). The CDR3 region has the DNA TGTGCCAGCAGTTTCGGCAGGGTCGGTTCACCCCTCCACTTT. It yields the protein CASSFGRVGSPLHF.

This clone was detected only once. The rearrangement joins TRBV5-1 to TRBJ2-3, with D uncertain. With 5 bases removed from V and 1 base from J, the gap between germline ends came to 17 bases. The CDR3 has 16 residues. Germline assignment: CDR1 SGHRS and CDR2 YFSETQ. The chain's CDR3 is CASSPLPSGGTDTQYF. The DNA of the CDR3 is TGCGCCAGCAGTCCATTGCCCAGTGGCGGCACAGATACGCAGTATTTT.

The chain joins TRBV7-9 to TRBJ2-3; D perhaps matches TRBD2 (5 bases). Trimming stripped 5 bases from V and 4 bases from J, with 16 bases between. The germline V gene has CDR1 SEHNR and CDR2 FQNEAQ (reference sequence). This CDR3 has 15 amino acids. The CDR3 loop reads CASSLRGGTADTQYF. As DNA, the CDR3 is TGTGCCAGCAGCCTACGCGGAGGTACGGCAGATACGCAGTATTTT.

The V and J genes are TRBV6-1 and TRBJ1-1; D is undetermined. Trimming left V 1 base short and J 3 bases short, with 12 bases between. From germline, CDR1 is MNHNS and CDR2 SASEGT. There are 15 residues in the CDR3. The CDR3 loop reads CASSEDAWADTEAFF. CDR3 DNA: TGTGCCAGCAGTGAAGACGCCTGGGCCGACACTGAAGCTTTCTTT.

The V and J genes are TRBV9 and TRBJ2-1; no clear D. CDR1 is SGDLS and CDR2 is YYNGEE in the germline V gene. V was shortened by 2 bases and J by 10 bases, with 13 bases between the two germline ends. The CDR3 length is 13 residues. In DNA, the CDR3 is TGTGCCAGCAGCGTGGTACCCTTAGGGGAGCAGTTCTTC. It encodes CASSVVPLGEQFF.

This chain links TRBV28 with TRBJ2-1; 7 positions agree with TRBD2. Germline trimming cut 6 bases from V and 7 bases from J; bases unmatched to any gene: 12. The CDR3 extends over 15 amino acids. Germline values: CDR1 MDHEN, CDR2 SYDVKM. This chain's CDR3 is CASSTSGEGNNEQFF. CDR3 sequence (DNA): TGTGCCAGCAGCACCAGCGGGGAAGGGAATAATGAGCAGTTCTTC.

The chain has TRBV5-1 and TRBJ2-3; TRBD2 matches at 7 bases. With V trimmed by 5 bases and J by 0 bases, 6 bases remained unmatched. There are 15 residues in the CDR3. CDR1 is SGHRS, CDR2 YFSETQ, per germline. In DNA, the CDR3 is TGCGCCAGCAGTCCTCTAGCGGCTAGCACAGATACGCAGTATTTT. Amino acids: CASSPLAASTDTQYF. The full variable domain, its missing parts supplied by reference TRBV5-1 and TRBJ2-3, is KAGVTQTPRYLIKTRGQQVTLSCSPISGHRSVSWYQQTPGQGLQFLFEYFSETQRNKGNFPGRFSGRQFSNSRSEMNVSTLELGDSALYLCASSPLAASTDTQYFGPGTRLTVL.

This clone was seen only once. This rearrangement joins TRBV5-1 to TRBJ1-2, with D possibly being TRBD1 (6 bases). Trimming took 3 bases from V and 1 from J, leaving 19 bases between them. The CDR3 runs to 17 residues. Looked up from germline, CDR1 is SGHRS and CDR2 is YFSETQ. The CDR3 here is CASSSATGQDFNYGYTF. In nucleotides, the CDR3 is TGCGCCAGCAGCTCGGCCACGGGACAAGACTTTAACTATGGCTACACCTTC. Variable domain in full (rest from reference TRBV5-1 and TRBJ1-2): KAGVTQTPRYLIKTRGQQVTLSCSPISGHRSVSWYQQTPGQGLQFLFEYFSETQRNKGNFPGRFSGRQFSNSRSEMNVSTLELGDSALYLCASSSATGQDFNYGYTFGSGTRLTVV.

The chain links TRBV6-5 to TRBJ1-2, with D maybe TRBD1 (6 bases). V was clipped by 2 bases and J by 2 bases, with 15 bases between them. The CDR3 is 16 amino acids. In germline, CDR1 is MNHEY, CDR2 SVGAGI. CDR3 nucleotide sequence: TGTGCCAGCAGTTACCGCCCGGGGGGGCGAAACTATGGCTACACCTTC. Residues: CASSYRPGGRNYGYTF.

CDR3 sequence: CASTSQGASLEQYF. In DNA, the CDR3 is TGCGCCAGCACCTCACAGGGGGCAAGTCTCGAGCAGTACTTC. The chain couples TRBV5-1 to TRBJ2-7; 9 bases align to TRBD1. CDR3 length: 14 residues. Germline V gene data show CDR1 as SGHRS and CDR2 as YFSETQ. V shed 6 bases, J shed 6 bases, and the junction held 10 bases outside the gene matches.

The V gene is TRBV27, the J gene TRBJ1-4; tentatively, D is TRBD1 (6 bases). With 6 bases removed from V and 5 bases from J, the gap between germline ends came to 16 bases. Germline CDR1 is MNHEY and CDR2 is SMNVEV (reference sequence). This CDR3 contains 15 residues. CDR3 nucleotides: TGTGCCAGCAGCCCCTGGGAGACAGGCAATGAAAAACTGTTTTTT. It specifies CASSPWETGNEKLFF.

A few counts support this clone. CDR3 in DNA: TGTGCCGTGGGGCCAAACACTGAAGCTTTCTTT. It yields the protein CAVGPNTEAFF. The rearrangement joins TRBV6-5 to TRBJ1-1; D possibly corresponds to TRBD1 (5 bases). This CDR3 comprises 11 residues. The V and J ends lost 11 bases and 2 bases respectively, with 9 bases between them. The germline gives CDR1 MNHEY, CDR2 SVGAGI.

This chain uses TRBV28 with TRBJ2-2; TRBD2 aligns across 7 bases. The trim removed 7 bases at V and 5 bases at J, leaving 7 bases unmatched. This CDR3 spans 14 amino acids. The germline V gene encodes CDR1 MDHEN and CDR2 SYDVKM. The CDR3 region has the DNA TGTGCCAGCATTCGACTAGCTCGGACCGGGGAGCTGTTTTTT. This codes for CASIRLARTGELFF.

The chain has TRBV7-2 and TRBJ2-1; the D gene is possibly TRBD2 (7 bases). V lost 5 bases and J 9 bases, leaving 26 bases between the germline ends. Germline loops: CDR1 SGHTA, CDR2 FQGNSA. The CDR3 length is 17 residues. In nucleotides, the CDR3 is TGTGCCAGCAGCCCGCGAATTGGGGGCGGGAGCCCCCTTGAGCAGTTCTTC. Its protein is CASSPRIGGGSPLEQFF.

The chain recombines TRBV10-3 with TRBJ1-1, with D perhaps matching TRBD1 (6 bases). Germline assignment: CDR1 ENHRY and CDR2 SYGVKD. Trimming left V 4 bases short and J 5 bases short, with 14 bases between. This CDR3 comprises 14 residues. The DNA for the CDR3 is TGTGCCATCAGTGCGGGACAAATGTGGACTGAAGCTTTCTTT. It codes for CAISAGQMWTEAFF.